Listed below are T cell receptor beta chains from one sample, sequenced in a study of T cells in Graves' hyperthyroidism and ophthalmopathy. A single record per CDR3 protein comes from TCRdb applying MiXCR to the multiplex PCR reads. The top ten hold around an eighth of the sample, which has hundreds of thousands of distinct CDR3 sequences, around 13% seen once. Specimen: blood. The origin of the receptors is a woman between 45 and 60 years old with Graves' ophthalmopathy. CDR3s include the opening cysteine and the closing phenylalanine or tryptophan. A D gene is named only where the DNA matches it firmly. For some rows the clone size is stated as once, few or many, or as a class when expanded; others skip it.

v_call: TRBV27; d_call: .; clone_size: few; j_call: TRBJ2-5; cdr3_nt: TGTGCCAGCAGTTTAAGGGGGGCGGGAGAGACCCAGTACTTC; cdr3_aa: CASSLRGAGETQYF
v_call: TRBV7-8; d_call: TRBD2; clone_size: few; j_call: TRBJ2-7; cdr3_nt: TGTGCCAGCAGCTATCTAGCGGGGGGGGGTAACTACGAGCAGTACTTC; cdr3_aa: CASSYLAGGGNYEQYF
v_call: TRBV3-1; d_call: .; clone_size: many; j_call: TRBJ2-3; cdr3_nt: TGTGCCAGCAGCCTTGTCGGCAGAGGGACAGATACGCAGTATTTT; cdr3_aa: CASSLVGRGTDTQYF
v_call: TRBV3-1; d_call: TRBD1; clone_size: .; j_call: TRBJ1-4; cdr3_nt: TGTGCCAGCAGCCCACGGGGGACAGGGAGGGAAAAACTGTTTTTT; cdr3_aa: CASSPRGTGREKLFF
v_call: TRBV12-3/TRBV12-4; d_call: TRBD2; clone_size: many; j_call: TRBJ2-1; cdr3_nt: TGTGCCAGCAGTTTGGGACTAGCGGGAGAGTACAATGAGCAGTTCTTC; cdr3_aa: CASSLGLAGEYNEQFF
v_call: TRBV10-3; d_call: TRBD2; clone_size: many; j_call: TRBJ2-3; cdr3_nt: TGTGCCATCAGTGAGTCGGGACTAGCGGGCACAGATACGCAGTATTTT; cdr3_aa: CAISESGLAGTDTQYF
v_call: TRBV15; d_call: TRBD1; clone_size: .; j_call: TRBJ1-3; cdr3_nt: TGTGCCACCAGCAGAGATTACAGGACAGGGGGAATCTCTGGAAACACCATATATTTT; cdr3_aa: CATSRDYRTGGISGNTIYF
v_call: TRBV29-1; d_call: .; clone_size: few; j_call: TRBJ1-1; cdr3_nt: TGCAGCGTTCGACGCCAGAACACTGAAGCTTTCTTT; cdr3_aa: CSVRRQNTEAFF
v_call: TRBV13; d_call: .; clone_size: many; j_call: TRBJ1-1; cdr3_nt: TGTGCCAGCAGGCTCCCTGCCACTGAAGCTTTCTTT; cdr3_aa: CASRLPATEAFF
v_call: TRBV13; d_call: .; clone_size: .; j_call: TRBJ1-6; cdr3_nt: TGTGCCAGCAGCTTAATGACTCCCGTGTCGGGCAGGGGATTTTATAATTCACCCCTCCACTTT; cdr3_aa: CASSLMTPVSGRGFYNSPLHF
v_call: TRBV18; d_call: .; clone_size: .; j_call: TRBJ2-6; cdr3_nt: TGTGCCAGCTCACAGAGTATGGCTGGGGCCAACGTCCTGACTTTC; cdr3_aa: CASSQSMAGANVLTF
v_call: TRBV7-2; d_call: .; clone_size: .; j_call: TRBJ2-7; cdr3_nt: TGTGCCAGCAGGGCGGGAGGGACAGGGGACGAGCAGTACTTC; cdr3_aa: CASRAGGTGDEQYF
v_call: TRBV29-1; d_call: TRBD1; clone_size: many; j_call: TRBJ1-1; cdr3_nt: TGCAGCGGTCGACAGGGAGAAGCTTTCTTT; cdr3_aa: CSGRQGEAFF
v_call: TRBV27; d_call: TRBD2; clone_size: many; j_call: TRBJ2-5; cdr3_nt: TGTGCCAGCAGGGACCGACTAGCGGGAAAAGAGACCCAGTACTTC; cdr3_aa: CASRDRLAGKETQYF
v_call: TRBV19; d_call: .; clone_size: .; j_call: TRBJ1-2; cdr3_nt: TGTGCCAGTAGTACGGCCCTCGCCAGGTTGAGGGGCTACACCTTC; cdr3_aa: CASSTALARLRGYTF
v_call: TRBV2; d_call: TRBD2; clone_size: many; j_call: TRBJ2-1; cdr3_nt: TGTGCCAGCAGTAGACTAGCGGGAGTCTCCTACAATGAGCAGTTCTTC; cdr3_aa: CASSRLAGVSYNEQFF
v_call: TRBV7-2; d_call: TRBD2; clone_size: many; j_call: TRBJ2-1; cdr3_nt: TGTGCCAGCAGTTCCCCCCCCGGGAGGTTGTTGAATGAGCAGTTCTTC; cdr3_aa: CASSSPPGRLLNEQFF
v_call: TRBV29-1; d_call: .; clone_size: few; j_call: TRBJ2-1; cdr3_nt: TGCAGCGTTCAACTAGGCAATGAGCAGTTCTTC; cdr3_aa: CSVQLGNEQFF
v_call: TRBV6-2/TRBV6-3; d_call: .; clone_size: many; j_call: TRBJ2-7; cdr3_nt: TGTGCCAGCAGTCCTCTGGCCCCATTGACCGACGAGCAGTACTTC; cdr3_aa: CASSPLAPLTDEQYF
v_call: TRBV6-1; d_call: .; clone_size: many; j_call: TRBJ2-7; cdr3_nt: TGTGCCAGCAGTGCAGGTATTCCCTACGAGCAGTACTTC; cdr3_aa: CASSAGIPYEQYF
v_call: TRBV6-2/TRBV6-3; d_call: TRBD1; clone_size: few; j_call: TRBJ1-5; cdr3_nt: TGTGCCAGCAGTTACGGAAAAGACAGGGGGGATCAGCCCCAGCATTTT; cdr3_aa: CASSYGKDRGDQPQHF
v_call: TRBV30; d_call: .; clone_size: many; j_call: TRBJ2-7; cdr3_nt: TGTGCCTCCGACGCCGGATCCTACGAGCAGTACTTC; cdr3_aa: CASDAGSYEQYF
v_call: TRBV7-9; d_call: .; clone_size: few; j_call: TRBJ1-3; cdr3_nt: TGTGCCAGCAAATCGACAGGAGCTGGAAACACCATATATTTT; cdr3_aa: CASKSTGAGNTIYF
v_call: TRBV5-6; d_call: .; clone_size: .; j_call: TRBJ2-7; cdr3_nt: TGTGCCAGCAGCTTGGAGGACGACGAGCAGTACTTC; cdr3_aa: CASSLEDDEQYF
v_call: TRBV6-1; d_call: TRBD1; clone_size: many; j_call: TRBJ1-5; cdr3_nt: TGTGCCAGCAGTGGCCGGGACAGGGGGGCGGGTCAGCCCCAGCATTTT; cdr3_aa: CASSGRDRGAGQPQHF